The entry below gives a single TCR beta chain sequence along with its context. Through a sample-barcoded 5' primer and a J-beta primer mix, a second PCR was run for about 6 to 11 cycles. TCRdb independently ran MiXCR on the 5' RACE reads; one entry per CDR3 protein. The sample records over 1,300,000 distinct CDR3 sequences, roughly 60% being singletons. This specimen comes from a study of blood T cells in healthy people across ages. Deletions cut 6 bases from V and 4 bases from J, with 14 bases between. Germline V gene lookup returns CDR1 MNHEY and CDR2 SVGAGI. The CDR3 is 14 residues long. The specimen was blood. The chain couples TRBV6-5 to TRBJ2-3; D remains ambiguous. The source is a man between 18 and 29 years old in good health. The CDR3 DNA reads TGTGCCAGCAGCTACACTCGTGCGGCAGATACGCAGTATTTT. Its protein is CASSYTRAADTQYF.